This T cell receptor beta chain was observed in a study of blood T cell repertoires in COVID-19. About the study: Acute and convalescent COVID-19 specimens originated in the United States, Italy and Spain. T cells, B-cell-depleted T cells, or PBMCs supplied cDNA or gDNA.

Per the original data handling: Estimation of nucleated cell counts relied on the amplification of reference gene primers. The data were produced by immunoSEQ multiplex PCR, yet TCRdb's version contains in-frame clones alone and is incomplete. The DNA gave D and trimming, while V, J and clone size come from that table. The sample lists 160,000 or so clones, about 80% occurring once. The length of the CDR3 is 15 residues. V was trimmed by 9 bases and J by 5 bases, leaving 22 bases between them. Looked up from germline, CDR1 is SEHNR and CDR2 is FQNEAQ (reference sequence). This clonotype was sampled from a woman aged 80 or over with acute or convalescent COVID-19. The sample comprised peripheral blood. The chain joins TRBV7-9 to TRBJ1-1; D might be TRBD1 (5 bases). DNA for the CDR3: TGTGCCAGTTCAACGGGGACTTCGGGAGGGACTGAAGCTTTCTTT. This translates into CASSTGTSGGTEAFF.